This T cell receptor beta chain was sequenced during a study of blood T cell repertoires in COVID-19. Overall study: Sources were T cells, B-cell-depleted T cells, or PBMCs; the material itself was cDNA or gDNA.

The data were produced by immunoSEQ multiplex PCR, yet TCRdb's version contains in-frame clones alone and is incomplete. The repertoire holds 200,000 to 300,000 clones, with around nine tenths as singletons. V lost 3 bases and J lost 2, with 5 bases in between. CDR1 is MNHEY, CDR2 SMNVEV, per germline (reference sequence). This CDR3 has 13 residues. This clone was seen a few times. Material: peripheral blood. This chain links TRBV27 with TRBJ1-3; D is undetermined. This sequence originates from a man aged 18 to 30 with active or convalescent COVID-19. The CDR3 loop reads CASSFSPGNTIYF. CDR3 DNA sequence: TGTGCCAGCAGTTTCTCTCCTGGAAACACCATATATTTT.